The 19 T cell receptor beta chains in this list originate from one sample, sequenced in a study of metastatic and nonmetastatic thyroid tumors (dated by TCRdb to 2020 to 2022). Before undergoing thyroid surgery, none of the patients had been given any kind of treatment. Library method: PCR. TCRdb shows the sequencer as Illumina HiSeq 4000. TCRdb trimmed the raw reads at Q25, called clones with MiXCR and kept productive beta chains. For this sample there are roughly 72,000 clones; roughly a sixth appear just once. The ten largest make up around 13% of the sample. Sequencing was performed on blood. These receptors originate from a female donor with papillary thyroid cancer or a benign thyroid nodule (not recorded which). Some clones in this sample may be carry-over from other donors' samples.

The gene calls are TRBV20-1 and TRBJ1-2; D not resolved. Trimming stripped 6 bases from V and 8 bases from J, with 22 bases between. This CDR3 region has 14 residues. Germline V gives CDR1 DFQATT, CDR2 SNEGSKA (reference sequence). The CDR3 region is CSADRQVPSVGYTF. CDR3 DNA sequence: TGCAGTGCAGACCGGCAGGTCCCATCGGTGGGCTACACCTTC.

The sample holds a few counts of this clone. The chain links TRBV6-1 to TRBJ2-7, with D possibly being TRBD2 (5 bases). Germline-derived CDR1 and CDR2 are MNHNS and SASEGT. The CDR3 is 14 residues long. V gave up 2 bases and J gave up 3 bases, with 11 bases separating them. CDR3 residues: CASSEREGSYEQYF. The CDR3, as DNA: TGTGCCAGCAGTGAAAGAGAGGGTAGCTACGAGCAGTACTTC.

The sample holds many counts of this clone. J is TRBJ1-4 and V is TRBV19; D remains unclear. Germline lookup yields CDR1 LNHDA and CDR2 SQIVND (reference sequence). The CDR3 is 14 amino acids. V lost 7 bases and J 8 bases, leaving 17 bases between the germline ends. Here the CDR3 DNA reads TGTGCCAGTACCCTTCCGGGGTTTGGGGAAAAACTGTTTTTT. It yields the protein CASTLPGFGEKLFF.

The sample holds many counts of this clone. This chain's CDR3 is CASSGARNTEAFF. The CDR3 nucleotides read TGTGCCAGCAGTGGGGCAAGAAACACTGAAGCTTTCTTT. The rearrangement links TRBV25-1 to TRBJ1-1; D remains ambiguous. With 4 bases removed from V and 2 bases from J, the gap between germline ends came to 8 bases. Germline CDR1 MGHDK, CDR2 SYGVNS. There are 13 residues in the CDR3. Supplemented by reference TRBV25-1 and TRBJ1-1, the full variable domain reads EADIYQTPRYLVIGTGKKITLECSQTMGHDKMYWYQQDPGMELHLIHYSYGVNSTEKGDLSSESTVSRIRTEHFPLTLESARPSHTSQYLCASSGARNTEAFFGQGTRLTVV.

This clone came up many times. This chain joins TRBV27 and TRBJ2-7; D unresolved. Trimming removed 8 bases from V and 7 bases from J, with 15 bases in between. This CDR3 has 12 amino acids. From germline, CDR1 is MNHEY and CDR2 SMNVEV (reference sequence). CDR3 loop: CASRSVGMEQYF. CDR3 nucleotides: TGTGCCAGCCGATCTGTAGGGATGGAGCAGTACTTC.

There are many counts of this clone. The rearrangement joins TRBV12-3 or TRBV12-4 to TRBJ2-3; possible D gene TRBD1, 5 bases. The CDR3 extends over 14 amino acids. V was shortened by 1 base and J by 0 bases, with 5 bases between the two germline ends. CDR3 in amino acids: CASSLGQSTDTQYF. CDR3 DNA: TGTGCCAGCAGTTTAGGACAGAGCACAGATACGCAGTATTTT.

This clone was counted a few times. The chain carries TRBV27 and TRBJ2-5; the match to TRBD2 covers 12 bases. Germline trimming cut 4 bases from V and 1 base from J; bases unmatched to any gene: 10. The V gene's germline CDR1 is MNHEY and CDR2 SMNVEV (reference sequence). The CDR3 extends over 18 amino acids. The CDR3 DNA is TGTGCCAGCAGTTCCGGGCTAGCGGGAGGGCCTGGCCAAGAGACCCAGTACTTC. Its translation: CASSSGLAGGPGQETQYF.

The chain couples TRBV2 to TRBJ1-1; D remains unclear. The CDR3 covers 14 residues. Germline values: CDR1 SNHLY, CDR2 FYNNEI. Trimming removed 8 bases from V and 4 bases from J, with 17 bases in between. The chain's CDR3 is CASLSEGGFTEAFF. CDR3 coding DNA: TGTGCCAGCCTCTCGGAGGGTGGGTTCACTGAAGCTTTCTTT.

With regard to this clone: Other DNA sequences in this sample translate to the same CDR3. The genes are TRBV7-9 and TRBJ2-5, with 8 bases lining up with TRBD1. This CDR3 contains 15 residues. V dropped 8 bases and J dropped 3; count of bases not matched to a gene: 11. CDR1 SEHNR and CDR2 FQNEAQ come from the germline V gene (reference sequence). The CDR3 nucleotides read TGTGCCAGCTCATTCGGTGGACAGGGAAAAGAGACCCAGTACTTC. The encoded protein is CASSFGGQGKETQYF. Full variable domain (outside the CDR3, taken from reference TRBV7-9 and TRBJ2-5): DTGVSQNPRHKITKRGQNVTFRCDPISEHNRLYWYRQTLGQGPEFLTYFQNEAQLEKSRLLSDRFSAERPKGSFSTLEIQRTEQGDSAMYLCASSFGGQGKETQYFGPGTRLLVL.

The chain uses TRBV30 and TRBJ2-1, with 7 positions matching TRBD2. V was pared by 7 bases and J by 4 bases, with 10 bases of the junction left unmatched. Germline CDR1 is GTSNPN and CDR2 is SVGIG (reference sequence). The CDR3 has 14 residues. The CDR3 DNA reads TGTGCCTTAATTACTAGCGCATTATACAATGAGCAGTTCTTC. It is translated as CALITSALYNEQFF. Looking up the rest from reference TRBV30 and TRBJ2-1 gives the full variable domain: SQTIHQWPATLVQPVGSPLSLECTVEGTSNPNLYWYRQAAGRGLQLLFYSVGIGQISSEVPQNLSASRPQDRQFILSSKKLLLSDSGFYLCALITSALYNEQFFGPGTRLTVL.

This clone was recorded many times. The CDR3 nucleotides are TGTGCCAGCAGCTTAGCGGGATCGAACACCGGGGAGCTGTTTTTT. Translating gives CASSLAGSNTGELFF. The V gene is TRBV2, the J gene TRBJ2-2; 8 bases match TRBD2. The germline CDR1 and CDR2 sequences are SNHLY and FYNNEI. J was trimmed by 0 bases and V by 6 bases; bases with no gene match: 3. The CDR3 is 15 residues long.

The rearrangement links TRBV30 to TRBJ1-2; TRBD1 agrees at 8 bases. The V gene's germline CDR1 is GTSNPN and CDR2 SVGIG (reference sequence). This CDR3 contains 13 residues. CDR3 DNA: TGTGCTTCCCACCCAGGGGGCGCCTATGGCTACACCTTC. Translating gives CASHPGGAYGYTF.

Concerning this clone: A much more abundant neighbour one base away suggests this may be a read error. This chain links TRBV11-3 with TRBJ1-2; D gene uncertain. The germline V gene has CDR1 SGHNT and CDR2 YENEEA. The CDR3 runs 16 residues. The V gene lost 5 bases and the J gene lost 4 bases, with 20 bases spanning the gap. CDR3 in DNA: TGTGCCAGCAGCCCAGGATTGGTACGGGCTGGCTATGGCTACACCTTC. Translation: CASSPGLVRAGYGYTF.

This clone showed up many times. The gene calls are TRBV30 and TRBJ2-1; 11 nucleotides match TRBD2. The CDR3 is 15 residues long. CDR1 is GTSNPN, CDR2 SVGIG, per germline (reference sequence). J gave up 3 bases and V 2 bases, and 3 bases lay outside the gene matches. The CDR3 loop is CAWSPGTSGYNEQFF. The CDR3 coding sequence is TGTGCCTGGAGTCCTGGGACTAGCGGCTACAATGAGCAGTTCTTC.

Ten or more counts support this clone. The rearrangement uses TRBV6-4 and TRBJ2-1; the D is unclear. The CDR3 runs 11 residues. V lost 4 bases and J 10 bases, leaving 8 bases between the germline ends. CDR1 is MRHNA, CDR2 SNTAGT, per germline. The CDR3 protein is CASSAGPEQFF. The CDR3 DNA reads TGTGCCAGCAGTGCCGGCCCAGAGCAGTTCTTC.

This clone was observed many times. The chain couples TRBV5-1 to TRBJ2-7; TRBD1 matches 9 bases. The V segment lost 4 bases and the J segment 0 bases; nucleotides outside the gene matches: 8. Germline V gene data show CDR1 as SGHRS and CDR2 as YFSETQ. This CDR3 spans 16 amino acids. The CDR3 DNA reads as TGCGCCAGCAGCCCCGGAGGGACAGGGAACTCCTACGAGCAGTACTTC. It translates to CASSPGGTGNSYEQYF.

This clone was found once. A clone one base away is much larger, so this may be a read error. This sample includes further DNA sequences coding for the same CDR3. This rearrangement joins TRBV20-1 to TRBJ2-5; 13 bases map to TRBD2. J lost 3 bases, V lost 4 bases, and 8 bases had no gene match. The CDR3 is 16 amino acids. Germline V lookup: CDR1 DFQATT, CDR2 SNEGSKA (reference sequence). CDR3 amino acids: CSAIEGLAGRKETQYF. DNA for the CDR3: TGCAGTGCTATAGAGGGACTAGCGGGACGGAAAGAGACCCAGTACTTC.

The chain joins TRBV11-1 to TRBJ2-3; maybe TRBD2 (6 bases). The CDR3 consists of 15 residues. The V end was cut by 4 bases, the J end by 6 bases, with 17 bases between. The germline gives CDR1 SGHAT, CDR2 FQDESV (reference sequence). DNA for the CDR3: TGTGCCAGCAGCTGGCGGGAACCGCGGGCGGATACGCAGTATTTT. Translation gives CASSWREPRADTQYF. The entire variable domain, with the rest obtained from reference TRBV11-1 and TRBJ2-3, is as follows: EAEVAQSPRYKITEKSQAVAFWCDPISGHATLYWYRQILGQGPELLVQFQDESVVDDSQLPKDRFSAERLKGVDSTLKIQPAELGDSAMYLCASSWREPRADTQYFGPGTRLTVL.

This chain connects TRBV10-3 to TRBJ2-2, with D hard to call. Germline CDR1 and CDR2: ENHRY and SYGVKD. The CDR3 extends over 15 amino acids. Trimming took 3 bases from V and 6 from J, leaving 14 bases between them. The CDR3 DNA follows: TGTGCCATCAGTGAAGGTGGCGAGAGGTCCGGGGAGCTGTTTTTT. Translated, it gives CAISEGGERSGELFF.